The next 18 T cell receptor beta chains were all read from a single sample in a study of tumor-infiltrating lymphocytes in localized non-small cell lung cancer. Sequencing was performed with immunoSEQ multiplex PCR; in TCRdb, only in-frame clones are kept and a portion is missing. The repertoire holds 21,000 or so clones, with approximately 80% as singletons. Sequencing input: lung tumor tissue. The receptors here all came from a human donor with non-small cell lung cancer.

This chain links TRBV7-2 with TRBJ2-6; 7 bases map to TRBD1. The CDR3 is made up of 16 amino acids. Germline V gives CDR1 SGHTA, CDR2 FQGNSA. V shed 7 bases, J shed 1 base, and the junction held 7 bases outside the gene matches. The CDR3: CASNRQGSSGANVLTF. The CDR3, as DNA: TGTGCCAGCAACCGACAGGGTAGTTCTGGGGCCAACGTCCTGACTTTC.

In this sample, this clone turned up a few times. The chain combines TRBV4-2 with TRBJ2-1, with unresolved D. V lost 0 bases and J lost 8, with 5 bases in between. CDR3 length: 12 amino acids. Germline CDR1 is LGHNA and CDR2 is YNFKEQ. CDR3 nucleotides: TGTGCCAGCAGCCAAGATCGGGATGAGCAGTTCTTC. It translates to CASSQDRDEQFF.

V usage is TRBV14 and J usage is TRBJ1-1; D uncertain. The CDR3 has 15 residues. Germline V gives CDR1 SGHDN, CDR2 FVKESK. The V end was cut by 3 bases, the J end by 5 bases, with 16 bases between. The CDR3 here is CASSQMIGEETEAFF. The CDR3 coding sequence is TGTGCCAGCAGCCAGATGATAGGTGAAGAGACTGAAGCTTTCTTT.

This chain joins TRBV6-5 and TRBJ1-2; TRBD1 matches 7 bases. Looked up from germline, CDR1 is MNHEY and CDR2 is SVGAGI. The length of the CDR3 is 13 residues. J gave up 3 bases and V 6 bases, and 4 bases lay outside the gene matches. CDR3 in DNA: TGTGCCAGCAGGACCGGGACAGACTATGGCTACACCTTC. It yields the protein CASRTGTDYGYTF.

The genes are TRBV6-5 and TRBJ2-3; D is perhaps TRBD1 or TRBD2 (5 bases each). V was clipped by 7 bases and J by 6 bases, with 20 bases between them. This CDR3 region has 15 residues. The germline V gene encodes CDR1 MNHEY and CDR2 SVGAGI. CDR3 in amino acids: CASKLRRGAPDTQYF. DNA of the CDR3: TGTGCCAGCAAACTAAGGAGAGGGGCCCCGGATACGCAGTATTTT.

This clone is a singleton in its sample. The genes are TRBV6-5 and TRBJ2-5; 8 bases are a match to TRBD1. The CDR3 is made up of 14 amino acids. V trimming: 4 bases; J trimming: 1 base; junction bases outside the gene matches: 2. Germline assignment: CDR1 MNHEY and CDR2 SVGAGI. CDR3 in amino acids: CASSFGTGQETQYF. The CDR3 DNA is TGTGCCAGCAGTTTTGGGACAGGCCAAGAGACCCAGTACTTC.

This clone has only a few counts. The chain couples TRBV18 to TRBJ2-5, with 7 bases lining up with TRBD2. Germline trimming cut 3 bases from V and 5 bases from J; bases unmatched to any gene: 3. The CDR3 runs to 13 residues. The germline V gene encodes CDR1 KGHSH and CDR2 LQKENI. Written as DNA, the CDR3 is TGTGCCAGCTCACCTCGGGGAGGGGAGACCCAGTACTTC. It yields the protein CASSPRGGETQYF.

The chain couples TRBV2 to TRBJ2-7, with 11 positions matching TRBD1. Germline-derived CDR1 and CDR2 are SNHLY and FYNNEI. The J segment lost 4 bases and the V segment lost 6 bases, leaving 2 bases of the junction unmatched. The CDR3 loop spans 13 amino acids. In DNA form, the CDR3 reads TGTGCCAGCAGCGGGACAGGGGGGTACGAGCAGTACTTC. Encoded protein: CASSGTGGYEQYF.

A single count supports this clone. V gene TRBV29-1 combines with J gene TRBJ2-7; D not certain. This CDR3 region has 12 residues. In germline, CDR1 is SQVTM, CDR2 ANQGSEA. Trimming pared 6 bases from V and 1 base from J, leaving 10 bases between. The CDR3 loop reads CSVDLGSYEQYF. The CDR3 DNA sequence: TGCAGCGTCGACCTCGGATCCTACGAGCAGTACTTC.

V and J are TRBV11-1 and TRBJ1-1, with D possibly TRBD1 on 6 matching bases. This CDR3 has 15 amino acids. Per germline, CDR1 SGHAT and CDR2 FQDESV (reference sequence). V was cut by 5 bases and J by 7 bases, with 20 bases left in between. Here the CDR3 DNA reads TGTGCCAGCAGCCTCGGAGGGGGGGGACTTCGTGAAGCTTTCTTT. This sequence encodes CASSLGGGGLREAFF.

The rearrangement joins TRBV5-1 to TRBJ2-1; no reliable D call. CDR1 and CDR2 (germline): SGHRS, YFSETQ. The CDR3 spans 15 residues. The ends were cut back, 0 bases at V and 0 bases at J, with 7 bases in the middle. In DNA, the CDR3 is TGCGCCAGCAGCTTGGCCCCTGTCTCCTACAATGAGCAGTTCTTC. Its protein is CASSLAPVSYNEQFF.

The J gene is TRBJ1-1, the V gene TRBV7-6, with D possibly being TRBD1 (5 bases). This CDR3 is 14 amino acids long. Looked up from germline, CDR1 is SGHVS and CDR2 is FNYEAQ. V shed 3 bases and J shed 1 base, with 9 bases lying between them. CDR3 in amino acids: CASSFSDRNTEAFF. CDR3 sequence (DNA): TGTGCCAGCAGCTTCTCAGACAGGAACACTGAAGCTTTCTTT.

This clone was counted a few times. The chain has TRBV4-1 and TRBJ2-3, with TRBD2 matching 13 bases. CDR3 size: 17 residues. Germline V lookup: CDR1 MGHRA, CDR2 YSYEKL. Trimming took 3 bases from V and 2 from J; bases not matched to a gene: 5. For the CDR3, the DNA is TGCGCCAGCAGCCAGCGGGGGACTAGCGGGAACACAGATACGCAGTATTTT. Its protein product is CASSQRGTSGNTDTQYF.

This chain connects TRBV5-4 to TRBJ2-1; D remains unclear. CDR3 size: 12 residues. Trimming left V 2 bases short and J 7 bases short, with 7 bases between. Germline values: CDR1 SGHNT, CDR2 YYREEE (reference sequence). CDR3 in DNA: TGTGCCAGCAGCTTCGTAGAAAATGAGCAGTTCTTC. As protein: CASSFVENEQFF.

The CDR3 loop is CAISESIGNSNQPQHF. DNA of the CDR3: TGTGCCATCAGTGAGTCGATCGGGAATAGCAATCAGCCCCAGCATTTT. The gene calls are TRBV10-3 and TRBJ1-5; D is uncertain. This CDR3 has 16 residues. CDR1 is ENHRY and CDR2 is SYGVKD in the germline V gene. V was trimmed by 0 bases and J by 0 bases, leaving 9 bases between them.

This clone came up a few times. The chain carries TRBV7-6 and TRBJ2-7; tentative D call: TRBD1 (7 bases). Germline loops: CDR1 SGHVS, CDR2 FNYEAQ. V was trimmed by 0 bases and J by 1 base, leaving 10 bases between them. This CDR3 region has 15 residues. The CDR3 DNA reads as TGTGCCAGCAGCTTAGCGGCAGGGGGGTCCTACGAGCAGTACTTC. Residues: CASSLAAGGSYEQYF.

This CDR3 is CASSEARGRESGYTF. Written as DNA, the CDR3 is TGTGCCAGCAGTGAAGCCCGGGGTAGGGAGAGTGGCTACACCTTC. The genes are TRBV2 and TRBJ1-2; D ambiguous. The germline V gene encodes CDR1 SNHLY and CDR2 FYNNEI. V lost 0 bases to trimming and J lost 7 bases, with 15 bases between them. The CDR3 consists of 15 residues.

The chain has TRBV5-1 and TRBJ2-5; 10 positions agree with TRBD1. V was clipped by 6 bases and J by 5 bases; unmatched bases: 10. The germline V gene has CDR1 SGHRS and CDR2 YFSETQ. The CDR3 runs 15 residues. CDR3 amino acids: CASNPGQGLRETQYF. For the CDR3, the DNA is TGCGCCAGCAACCCGGGACAGGGGCTCCGGGAGACCCAGTACTTC.